The T cell receptor beta chain under discussion was sequenced for a study of T cell repertoires in cytomegalovirus infection. Study in general: In public TCR beta signatures, there were indications of both CMV infection and matching HLA type.

The count of this clonotype is one. Its specificity is not known. The germline V and J ends were trimmed by 8 bases and 2 bases, with 14 bases remaining between them. The CDR3 has 14 residues. The V gene's germline CDR1 is SGHTA and CDR2 FQGNSA. TCRdb re-called the reads through MiXCR, storing one row per CDR3 protein. The sample lists some 680,000 distinct CDR3 sequences; roughly a third were seen once. Study results and limitations: Dominating the ex vivo response were TCR beta clonotypes that were CMV-specific and HLA-C-restricted. Adding up the frequency of public TCR beta families identified people who carried CMV plus the relevant HLA.

The sample was PBMCs. The chain links TRBV7-2 to TRBJ2-3, with D perhaps TRBD2 (5 bases). This TCR was sampled from a human donor in good health (CMV status not recorded). Some clones in this sample may be carry-over from other donors' samples. CDR3 coding DNA: TGTGCCAGCTCCCTTTTCGGGGACACAGATACGCAGTATTTT. This gives the protein CASSLFGDTDTQYF.